The entry that follows covers one T cell receptor (beta chain) sequence. The antigen remains undetermined. Data came from immunoSEQ multiplex PCR; TCRdb stores just in-frame clones and leaves some out. The data hold 50,000 to 70,000 clones, with 87% observed a single time. This entry comes from a study of lymphopenia after photon versus proton radiotherapy. Study results and limitations: Oligoclonal CD8+ Temra expansion after nadir drove photon patients' diversity drop. Relative stability marked proton patients; photon patients lost diversity and naive cells. In patients who died, overall survival fell as post-nadir TCR diversity dropped more. Authors raise, but do not show, better survival with proton therapy.

The CDR3 length is 17 residues. Deletions cut 1 base from V and 3 bases from J, with 19 bases between. Germline values: CDR1 SEHNR, CDR2 FQNEAQ (reference sequence). The specimen comprised peripheral blood, sampled from a patient treated with proton-based radiotherapy. This receptor was obtained from a man older than 75 with esophageal cancer. The V call is TRBV7-9, the J call TRBJ2-7; D remains ambiguous. The DNA of the CDR3 is TGTGCCAGCAGCTTAGGAGAGCCTGTCAAGAGGAACTACGAGCAGTACTTC. Translation: CASSLGEPVKRNYEQYF.